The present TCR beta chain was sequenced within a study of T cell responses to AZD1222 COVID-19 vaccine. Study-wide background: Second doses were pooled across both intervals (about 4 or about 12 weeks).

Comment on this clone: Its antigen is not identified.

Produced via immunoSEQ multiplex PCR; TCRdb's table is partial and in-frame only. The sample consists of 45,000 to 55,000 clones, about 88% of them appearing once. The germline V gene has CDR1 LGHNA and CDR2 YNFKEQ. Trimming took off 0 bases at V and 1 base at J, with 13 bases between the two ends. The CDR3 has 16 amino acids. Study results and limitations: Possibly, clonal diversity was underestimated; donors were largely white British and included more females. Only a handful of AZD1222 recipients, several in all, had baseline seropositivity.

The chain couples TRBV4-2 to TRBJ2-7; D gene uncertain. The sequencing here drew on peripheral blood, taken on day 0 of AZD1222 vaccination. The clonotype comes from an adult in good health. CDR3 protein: CASSQDRAGRSYEQYF. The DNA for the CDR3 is TGTGCCAGCAGCCAAGATCGGGCAGGCCGATCCTACGAGCAGTACTTC.